This T cell receptor beta chain appears in the sequencing data of a study of post-analysis software for immune sequencing data. Carried by the TCR beta cDNA libraries were unique molecular identifiers. TCRdb itself ran the PCR reads through MiXCR, one entry per CDR3 protein. This table has about 540,000 distinct CDR3 sequences, about a third appearing once. Broader study findings: Patients showed TRBV5-6, TRBV5-1 and TRBV20-1 among roughly 5 TRBV segments more frequent than in controls.

Comments on this clonotype: Its antigen is not identified.

Trimming left V 3 bases short and J 4 bases short, with 7 bases between. The CDR3 contains 14 residues. Germline V gene lookup returns CDR1 MGHRA and CDR2 YSYEKL. The sample was blood. The TCR comes from a girl aged 2-17 years with multiple sclerosis. The genes are TRBV4-1 and TRBJ2-6; D unresolved. The chain's CDR3 is CASSHGSGANVLTF. CDR3 nucleotide sequence: TGCGCCAGCAGCCATGGTTCGGGGGCCAACGTCCTGACTTTC.